This T cell receptor (beta chain) was profiled in a study of T cell changes during pregnancy in multiple sclerosis. This table comes from immunoSEQ multiplex PCR, and its TCRdb copy is limited to in-frame clones, with some not included. The table lists roughly 64,000 clones, about 92% of them singletons. This clone was counted a single time. Germline V CDR1 and CDR2: MGHDK, SYGVNS. CDR3 length equals 18 residues. Trimming removed 2 bases from V and 4 bases from J; junction bases left unmatched: 12. The clonotype was recovered from a female donor in good health, enrolled as a control in a pregnancy study. The starting material was peripheral blood, obtained in the third trimester of pregnancy. This chain joins TRBV25-1 and TRBJ2-2; TRBD2 matches 8 bases. Here the CDR3 reads CASSEIPRQAGGTGELFF. For the CDR3, the DNA is TGTGCCAGCAGTGAAATCCCCCGACAGGCGGGGGGCACCGGGGAGCTGTTTTTT.